The 10 T cell receptor beta chains presented below share a single source sample, sequenced in a study of T cell responses to AZD1222 COVID-19 vaccine. Repertoires were generated with immunoSEQ multiplex PCR, while TCRdb's copy carries only in-frame clones and drops some. Altogether roughly 120,000 clones are present, 86% being singletons, with the ten largest covering under 20%. The input for sequencing was peripheral blood, taken 28 days after the second AZD1222 dose. All receptors derive from an adult who received the AZD1222 COVID-19 vaccine.

The V gene is TRBV4-3, the J gene TRBJ2-1; the D gene is possibly TRBD2 (6 bases). The V end was cut by 1 base, the J end by 7 bases, with 17 bases between. Germline assignment: CDR1 LGHNA and CDR2 YSLEER. There are 16 residues in the CDR3. This CDR3 reads CASSQASGTHLNEQFF. The CDR3 DNA sequence: TGCGCCAGCAGCCAAGCTTCCGGGACTCACCTAAATGAGCAGTTCTTC.

This clone was counted a single time. The chain recombines TRBV24-1 with TRBJ1-3; perhaps TRBD1 as D (5 bases). The CDR3 spans 14 residues. Germline-derived CDR1 and CDR2 are KGHDR and SFDVKD. Trimming took off 7 bases at V and 1 base at J, with 10 bases between the two ends. This chain's CDR3 is CATRDSGSGNTIYF. The CDR3 DNA is TGTGCCACCAGAGACAGCGGGTCTGGAAACACCATATATTTT.

The CDR3 DNA follows: TGTGCCATTAGCGGGGGGGAAAGGGAGACCCAGTACTTC. Translated, it gives CAISGGERETQYF. The chain combines TRBV10-3 with TRBJ2-5; the match to TRBD2 covers 11 bases. The V gene's germline CDR1 is ENHRY and CDR2 SYGVKD. CDR3 length equals 13 residues. The trim removed 9 bases at V and 5 bases at J, leaving 5 bases unmatched.

The chain combines TRBV2 with TRBJ1-5, with D unclear. Looked up from germline, CDR1 is SNHLY and CDR2 is FYNNEI. This CDR3 has 13 residues. The V end was cut by 6 bases, the J end by 3 bases, with 9 bases between. The CDR3 sequence is CASRRTNNQPQHF. CDR3 sequence (DNA): TGTGCCAGCAGGAGGACCAACAATCAGCCCCAGCATTTT. Complete variable domain (other parts from reference TRBV2 and TRBJ1-5): EPEVTQTPSHQVTQMGQEVILRCVPISNHLYFYWYRQILGQKVEFLVSFYNNEISEKSEIFDDQFSVERPDGSNFTLKIRSTKLEDSAMYFCASRRTNNQPQHFGDGTRLSIL.

This chain uses TRBV7-3 with TRBJ2-1; maybe TRBD2 (6 bases). The germline CDR1 and CDR2 sequences are SGHTA and FQGTGA. V lost 3 bases, J lost 7 bases, and 13 bases lay in between. This CDR3 comprises 14 residues. This chain's CDR3 is CASSFVTSLNEQFF. DNA of the CDR3: TGTGCCAGCAGCTTTGTTACTAGCCTAAATGAGCAGTTCTTC.

The rearrangement uses TRBV7-9 and TRBJ1-6; D gene unclear. Trimming removed 1 base from V and 0 bases from J, with 10 bases in between. Germline loops: CDR1 SEHNR, CDR2 FQNEAQ (reference sequence). This CDR3 has 17 residues. The CDR3 sequence is CASSLGGSLSYNSPLHF. The CDR3 bases are TGTGCCAGCAGCTTAGGCGGCAGCCTCTCCTATAATTCACCCCTCCACTTT.

This rearrangement joins TRBV11-1 to TRBJ1-1; the D is unclear. The V end was cut by 1 base, the J end by 0 bases, with 6 bases between. The V gene's germline CDR1 is SGHAT and CDR2 FQDESV (reference sequence). This CDR3 comprises 14 residues. CDR3 amino acids: CASSLGGVNTEAFF. The CDR3 bases are TGTGCCAGCAGCTTAGGAGGAGTGAACACTGAAGCTTTCTTT.

This chain connects TRBV7-9 to TRBJ2-2, with D perhaps TRBD1 (5 bases). The germline CDR1 and CDR2 sequences are SEHNR and FQNEAQ (reference sequence). Trimming removed 6 bases at V and 0 bases at J, with 17 bases between. The CDR3 consists of 17 residues. The CDR3 bases are TGTGCCAGCAGTTCGACAGAACCATTACCGAACACCGGGGAGCTGTTTTTT. Amino acids: CASSSTEPLPNTGELFF. The variable domain in full, with the rest retrieved from reference TRBV7-9 and TRBJ2-2, is DTGVSQNPRHKITKRGQNVTFRCDPISEHNRLYWYRQTLGQGPEFLTYFQNEAQLEKSRLLSDRFSAERPKGSFSTLEIQRTEQGDSAMYLCASSSTEPLPNTGELFFGEGSRLTVL.

The chain couples TRBV11-3 to TRBJ2-2, with D hard to call. This CDR3 is 16 amino acids long. Germline V gives CDR1 SGHNT, CDR2 YENEEA. Trimming removed 1 base at V and 2 bases at J, with 11 bases between. CDR3 sequence reads: CASSLGMGSNTGELFF. CDR3 bases: TGTGCCAGCAGCTTAGGAATGGGCTCCAACACCGGGGAGCTGTTTTTT.

The V and J genes are TRBV4-3 and TRBJ2-3; maybe TRBD2 (6 bases). V gave up 0 bases and J gave up 2 bases, with 9 bases separating them. The germline CDR1 and CDR2 sequences are LGHNA and YSLEER. The CDR3 runs to 15 residues. The CDR3: CASSQERTTTDTQYF. DNA for the CDR3: TGCGCCAGCAGCCAAGAAAGGACTACCACAGATACGCAGTATTTT.